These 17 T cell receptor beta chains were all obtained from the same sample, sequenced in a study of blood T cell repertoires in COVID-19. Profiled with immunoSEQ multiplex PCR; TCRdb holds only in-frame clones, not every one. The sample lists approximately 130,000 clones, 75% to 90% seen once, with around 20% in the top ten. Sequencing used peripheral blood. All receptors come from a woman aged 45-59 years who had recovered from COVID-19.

CDR3 DNA sequence: TGCGCCAGCAGTAATCCTAGCGGCACAGATACGCAGTATTTT. This translates into CASSNPSGTDTQYF. This chain links TRBV10-1 with TRBJ2-3; tentatively, D is TRBD2 (6 bases). The V end was cut by 5 bases, the J end by 1 base, with 10 bases between. The CDR3 is 14 residues long. Germline V gene data show CDR1 as WNHNN and CDR2 as SYGVQD (reference sequence).

The CDR3: CASSAAAQETQYF. CDR3 DNA sequence: TGTGCCAGTAGTGCGGCAGCCCAAGAGACCCAGTACTTC. This chain links TRBV19 with TRBJ2-5; D gene unclear. CDR1 is LNHDA and CDR2 is SQIVND in the germline V gene (reference sequence). The CDR3 sequence is 13 residues long. V lost 5 bases and J 1 base, leaving 8 bases between the germline ends. Drawing the rest from reference TRBV19 and TRBJ2-5, the complete variable domain is DGGITQSPKYLFRKEGQNVTLSCEQNLNHDAMYWYRQDPGQGLRLIYYSQIVNDFQKGDIAEGYSVSREKKESFPLTVTSAQKNPTAFYLCASSAAAQETQYFGPGTRLLVL.

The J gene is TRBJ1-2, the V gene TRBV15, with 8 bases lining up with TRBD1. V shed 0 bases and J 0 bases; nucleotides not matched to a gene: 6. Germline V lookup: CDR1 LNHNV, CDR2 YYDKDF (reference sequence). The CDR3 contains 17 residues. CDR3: CATSRDHTQGANYGYTF. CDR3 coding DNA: TGTGCCACCAGCAGAGATCATACACAGGGGGCTAACTATGGCTACACCTTC.

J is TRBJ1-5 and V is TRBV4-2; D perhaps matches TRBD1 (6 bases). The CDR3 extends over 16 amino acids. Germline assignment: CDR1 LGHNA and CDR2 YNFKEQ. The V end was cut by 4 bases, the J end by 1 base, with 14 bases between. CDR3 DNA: TGTGCCAGCAGCCCAGAACAGGGTGACAGCAATCAGCCCCAGCATTTT. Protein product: CASSPEQGDSNQPQHF.

The CDR3, as DNA: TGTGCCAGCAGCTCCGGGACTAGCTACAATGAGCAGTTCTTC. Translating gives CASSSGTSYNEQFF. J is TRBJ2-1 and V is TRBV5-4, with 8 bases aligning to TRBD2. This CDR3 comprises 14 residues. CDR1 is SGHNT, CDR2 YYREEE, per germline (reference sequence). V gave up 3 bases and J gave up 3 bases; unmatched junction bases: 2.

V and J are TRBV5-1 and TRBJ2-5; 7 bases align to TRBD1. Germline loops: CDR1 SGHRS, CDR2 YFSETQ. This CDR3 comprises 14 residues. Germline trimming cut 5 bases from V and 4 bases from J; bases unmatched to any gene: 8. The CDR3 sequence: CASSLQTGSETQYF. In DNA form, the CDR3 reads TGCGCCAGCAGTCTGCAGACAGGGTCAGAGACCCAGTACTTC.

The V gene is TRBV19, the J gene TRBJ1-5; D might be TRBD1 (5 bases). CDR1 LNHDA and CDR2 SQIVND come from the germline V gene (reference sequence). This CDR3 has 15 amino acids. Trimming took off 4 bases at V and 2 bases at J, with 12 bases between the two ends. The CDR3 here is CASSSPREGNQPQHF. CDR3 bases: TGTGCCAGTAGTAGTCCCAGGGAGGGCAATCAGCCCCAGCATTTT. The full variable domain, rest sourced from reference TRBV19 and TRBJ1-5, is DGGITQSPKYLFRKEGQNVTLSCEQNLNHDAMYWYRQDPGQGLRLIYYSQIVNDFQKGDIAEGYSVSREKKESFPLTVTSAQKNPTAFYLCASSSPREGNQPQHFGDGTRLSIL.

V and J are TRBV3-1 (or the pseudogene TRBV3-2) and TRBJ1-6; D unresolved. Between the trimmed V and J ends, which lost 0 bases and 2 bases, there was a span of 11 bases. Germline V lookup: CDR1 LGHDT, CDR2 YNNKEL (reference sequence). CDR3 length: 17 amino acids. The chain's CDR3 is CASSQDGREAYNSPLHF. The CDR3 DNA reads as TGTGCCAGCAGCCAAGATGGGAGGGAAGCCTATAATTCACCCCTCCACTTT.

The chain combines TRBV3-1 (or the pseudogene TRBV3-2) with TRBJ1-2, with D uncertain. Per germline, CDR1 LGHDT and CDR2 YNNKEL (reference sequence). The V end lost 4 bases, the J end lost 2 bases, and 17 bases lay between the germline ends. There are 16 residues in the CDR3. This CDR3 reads CASSPTSSGWNYGYTF. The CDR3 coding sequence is TGTGCCAGCAGCCCCACCAGTTCGGGGTGGAACTATGGCTACACCTTC.

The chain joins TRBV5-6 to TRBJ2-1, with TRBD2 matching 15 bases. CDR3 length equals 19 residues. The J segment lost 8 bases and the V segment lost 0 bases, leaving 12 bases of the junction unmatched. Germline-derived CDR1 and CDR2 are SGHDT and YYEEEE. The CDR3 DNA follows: TGTGCCAGCAGCTTGGTAGGGGGGACTAGCGGGAGGCACGGAGATGAGCAGTTCTTC. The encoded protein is CASSLVGGTSGRHGDEQFF.

The CDR3 is CASSMQGGRGYEQYF. The CDR3 nucleotides are TGTGCCAGTAGTATGCAGGGGGGCAGGGGATACGAGCAGTACTTC. The V call is TRBV19, the J call TRBJ2-7, with D possibly being TRBD1 (7 bases). In germline, CDR1 is LNHDA, CDR2 SQIVND (reference sequence). The CDR3 length is 15 residues. The V end was cut by 3 bases, the J end by 4 bases, with 16 bases between.

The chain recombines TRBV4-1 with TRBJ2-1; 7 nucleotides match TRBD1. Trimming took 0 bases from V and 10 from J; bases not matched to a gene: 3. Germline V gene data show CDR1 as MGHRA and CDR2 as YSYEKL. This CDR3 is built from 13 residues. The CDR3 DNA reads TGCGCCAGCAGCCAAGATCGGGACAGCGAGCAGTTCTTC. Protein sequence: CASSQDRDSEQFF.

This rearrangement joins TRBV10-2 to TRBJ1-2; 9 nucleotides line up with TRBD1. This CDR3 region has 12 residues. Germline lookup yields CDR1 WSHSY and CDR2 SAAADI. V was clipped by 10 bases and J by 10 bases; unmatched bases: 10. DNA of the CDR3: TGCGCCATAACAGGGGGCCTCGGGGACTACACCTTC. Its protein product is CAITGGLGDYTF.

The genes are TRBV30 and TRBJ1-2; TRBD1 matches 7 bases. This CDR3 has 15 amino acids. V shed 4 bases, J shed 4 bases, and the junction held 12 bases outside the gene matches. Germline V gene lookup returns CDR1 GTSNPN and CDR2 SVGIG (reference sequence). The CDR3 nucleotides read TGTGCCTGGATTAGGGGGGACAGAAAGATCTATGGCTACACCTTC. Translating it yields CAWIRGDRKIYGYTF.

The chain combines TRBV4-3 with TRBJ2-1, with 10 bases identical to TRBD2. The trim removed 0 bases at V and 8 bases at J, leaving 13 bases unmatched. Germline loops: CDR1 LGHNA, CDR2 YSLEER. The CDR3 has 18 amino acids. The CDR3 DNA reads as TGCGCCAGCAGCCAAGACCCCCACGGGACTAGCGCTCGGCATGAGCAGTTCTTC. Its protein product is CASSQDPHGTSARHEQFF.

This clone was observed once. As DNA, the CDR3 is TGTGCCAGCAGCTTGCGGAAGGGACACCTCTATGGCTACACCTTC. The encoded protein is CASSLRKGHLYGYTF. The chain has TRBV7-9 and TRBJ1-2; D possibly corresponds to TRBD1 (6 bases). V lost 3 bases to trimming and J lost 4 bases, with 15 bases between them. Germline CDR1 is SEHNR and CDR2 is FQNEAQ (reference sequence). The CDR3 loop spans 15 amino acids.

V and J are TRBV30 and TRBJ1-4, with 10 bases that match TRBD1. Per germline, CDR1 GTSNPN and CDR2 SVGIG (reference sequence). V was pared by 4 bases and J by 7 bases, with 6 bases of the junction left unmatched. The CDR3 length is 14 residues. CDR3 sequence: CAWKTGGAGEKLFF. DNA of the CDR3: TGTGCCTGGAAGACAGGGGGCGCGGGTGAAAAACTGTTTTTT.